The clone carrying this TCR beta chain rates as medium-sized (0.01 to 0.1%). Its antigen remains unidentified. The data derive from a study of cytomegalovirus exposure and HLA in healthy donors. Overall study findings and caveats: TCR beta V- and J-gene trimming was later associated with a missense DCLRE1C variant.

The primer mix had 60 Vbeta and 13 Jbeta primers. Generated by immunoSEQ multiplex PCR, the TCRdb table keeps only in-frame clones and is missing some. The table includes about 160,000 clones, around four fifths detected once. Germline V gives CDR1 DFQATT, CDR2 SNEGSKA (reference sequence). Trimming took off 3 bases at V and 4 bases at J, with 3 bases between the two ends. This CDR3 has 11 amino acids. This clonotype was sampled from a woman aged 25-40 years in good health and CMV-seronegative. The chain joins TRBV20-1 to TRBJ1-4; no definite D call. Material: PBMCs. CDR3 nucleotide sequence: TGCAGTGCTAGTCGTAATGAAAAACTGTTTTTT. It yields the protein CSASRNEKLFF.